A single TCR beta chain is shown here with its context. This specimen belongs to a study of memory CD4+ T cells and cytomegalovirus serostatus. Single viable CD3+CD4+CD8-CD45RO+ cells were sorted as the memory CD4+ T cells. After thawing, CD4+ T cells were positively selected. Per germline, CDR1 MDHEN and CDR2 SYDVKM. V shed 5 bases and J shed 16 bases, with 36 bases lying between them. The CDR3 contains 18 residues. Sequencing used immunoSEQ multiplex PCR; TCRdb keeps in-frame clones, though not all of them. The data contain around 41,000 clones, less than 80% of them singletons. Sequencing used memory CD4+ T cells from blood. The rearrangement links TRBV28 to TRBJ2-1, with D maybe TRBD2 (6 bases). The receptor's source is an adult in good health and CMV-seronegative. The CDR3 spells CASSDIGSTRTMPRLEFF. CDR3 nucleotide sequence: TGTGCCAGCAGTGATATAGGATCTACCCGGACTATGCCCAGGCTCGAATTCTTC.